The 5 T cell receptor beta chains below come from one sample, sequenced in a study of T cell responses to AZD1222 COVID-19 vaccine. Some clones are missing from TCRdb's copy, which holds only in-frame ones; the method was immunoSEQ multiplex PCR. The table includes about 120,000 clones, about 93% detected once. The source material was peripheral blood, sampled 28 days after the second AZD1222 dose. These receptors all stem from an adult who received the AZD1222 COVID-19 vaccine.

V usage is TRBV19 and J usage is TRBJ2-1; D is perhaps TRBD1 or TRBD2 (5 bases each). V lost 3 bases, J lost 9 bases, and 12 bases lay in between. Germline lookup yields CDR1 LNHDA and CDR2 SQIVND (reference sequence). This CDR3 spans 13 amino acids. The CDR3 DNA follows: TGTGCCAGTAGTATGGCTCGGGGCGGTGAGCAGTTCTTC. Protein product: CASSMARGGEQFF.

The chain carries TRBV5-1 and TRBJ2-7; 7 bases line up with TRBD1. Trimming removed 2 bases from V and 4 bases from J; junction bases left unmatched: 3. Per germline, CDR1 SGHRS and CDR2 YFSETQ. The CDR3 spans 13 residues. The DNA for the CDR3 is TGCGCCAGCAGCTTTCAGGGACAGTACGAGCAGTACTTC. This translates into CASSFQGQYEQYF.

This clone has only a few counts. The rearrangement uses TRBV2 and TRBJ1-5, with D maybe TRBD1 (5 bases). CDR1 and CDR2 from the germline V gene are SNHLY and FYNNEI. The CDR3 consists of 13 residues. The ends were cut back, 7 bases at V and 3 bases at J, with 10 bases in the middle. The CDR3 DNA reads TGTGCCAGCAACGAGGGGCCCAATCAGCCCCAGCATTTT. It translates to CASNEGPNQPQHF.

V gene TRBV30 combines with J gene TRBJ2-2; D unresolved. CDR1 is GTSNPN, CDR2 SVGIG, per germline (reference sequence). Trimming removed 8 bases at V and 4 bases at J, with 8 bases between. The CDR3 covers 11 residues. The CDR3: CAHRGTGELFF. In nucleotides, the CDR3 is TGTGCCCACCGTGGCACCGGGGAGCTGTTTTTT.

This chain joins TRBV7-3 and TRBJ2-2; D is ambiguous. The germline gives CDR1 SGHTA, CDR2 FQGTGA. The CDR3 totals 14 residues. Deletions cut 5 bases from V and 6 bases from J, with 13 bases between. The CDR3 loop is CASSPRSTAGELFF. CDR3 nucleotide sequence: TGTGCCAGCAGCCCCCGCTCTACTGCCGGGGAGCTGTTTTTT.